These 19 T cell receptor beta chains came from one sample sequenced in a study of control samples from healthy donors and cancer patients. Here immunoSEQ multiplex PCR was the method, and the copy in TCRdb shows in-frame clones only, minus some. Of over 80,000 clones listed, 75% to 95% were seen once; the top ten hold more than 15%. The specimen was blood. The receptors were sampled from a man younger than 40 in good health.

This clone was found a few times. V is TRBV25-1 and J is TRBJ2-1; 7 nucleotides align to TRBD2. The CDR3 spans 15 residues. The V gene's germline CDR1 is MGHDK and CDR2 SYGVNS. The V segment lost 8 bases and the J segment 1 base; nucleotides outside the gene matches: 8. CDR3 DNA sequence: TGTGCCAGCGAGGTCTTGGGGGGGTCCTACAATGAGCAGTTCTTC. It is translated as CASEVLGGSYNEQFF.

This chain connects TRBV27 to TRBJ2-7; possibly TRBD2 for D (5 bases). The V gene lost 6 bases and the J gene lost 3 bases, with 15 bases spanning the gap. Per the germline V gene, CDR1 is MNHEY and CDR2 is SMNVEV (reference sequence). The CDR3 length is 14 residues. CDR3 residues: CASSLTGKYYEQYF. CDR3 nucleotide sequence: TGTGCCAGCAGCCTTACCGGGAAATACTACGAGCAGTACTTC.

CDR3 nucleotide sequence: TGTGCCAGTAGTATAGATTATAACAGGGAGCAGTTCTTC. Translating gives CASSIDYNREQFF. This chain links TRBV19 with TRBJ2-1, with a possible D match to TRBD1 (5 bases). Looked up from germline, CDR1 is LNHDA and CDR2 is SQIVND (reference sequence). CDR3 length equals 13 residues. The germline V and J ends were trimmed by 0 bases and 10 bases, with 10 bases remaining between them.

This chain's CDR3 is CASSVVPSSGGFTDTQYF. Here the CDR3 DNA reads TGTGCCAGCAGCGTAGTCCCTTCTAGCGGGGGCTTCACAGATACGCAGTATTTT. This chain connects TRBV9 to TRBJ2-3, with 10 bases fitting TRBD2. The CDR3 is made up of 18 amino acids. Unmatched junction bases numbered 9, after V lost 0 bases and J lost 2 bases. Germline CDR1 and CDR2: SGDLS and YYNGEE.

This chain links TRBV29-1 with TRBJ2-7; D is unclear. The length of the CDR3 is 14 residues. Germline V gene sequence: CDR1 SQVTM, CDR2 ANQGSEA. Trimming cost V 5 bases and J 6 bases, with 20 bases left between them. CDR3 protein: CSVRPSTHVTEQYF. In DNA, the CDR3 is TGCAGCGTTCGGCCCAGCACCCATGTGACCGAGCAGTACTTC.

The chain is built from TRBV5-1 and TRBJ2-7; 13 nucleotides agree with TRBD2. Germline V gene sequence: CDR1 SGHRS, CDR2 YFSETQ. With V trimmed by 4 bases and J by 6 bases, 13 bases remained unmatched. CDR3 length equals 17 residues. CDR3 loop: CASSPAAGLAGAAEQYF. The CDR3, as DNA: TGCGCCAGCAGCCCCGCGGCTGGACTAGCGGGAGCAGCCGAGCAGTACTTC.

The chain has TRBV30 and TRBJ2-7; D may be TRBD1 or TRBD2 (5 bases each). The V gene's germline CDR1 is GTSNPN and CDR2 SVGIG (reference sequence). Between the trimmed V and J ends, which lost 3 bases and 7 bases, there was a span of 22 bases. The length of the CDR3 is 15 residues. CDR3 in amino acids: CAWSRGTTLSLEQYF. The CDR3, as DNA: TGTGCCTGGAGCCGAGGGACCACGTTGAGCCTGGAGCAGTACTTC.

The rearrangement joins TRBV25-1 to TRBJ2-3, with D perhaps TRBD2 (6 bases). Germline V gene data show CDR1 as MGHDK and CDR2 as SYGVNS. Trimming pared 1 base from V and 5 bases from J, leaving 19 bases between. CDR3 length: 17 amino acids. CDR3 coding DNA: TGTGCCAGCAGTGAATTTTTTCAGGTAGCGGCAAGAGATACGCAGTATTTT. It is translated as CASSEFFQVAARDTQYF.

The rearrangement joins TRBV15 to TRBJ1-5, with D possibly being TRBD1 (6 bases). V was clipped by 2 bases and J by 5 bases, with 13 bases between them. CDR3 size: 15 residues. Germline V CDR1 and CDR2: LNHNV, YYDKDF (reference sequence). The CDR3 nucleotides read TGTGCCACCAGCAGATACAGCAGGGGCGATCAGCCCCAGCATTTT. This codes for CATSRYSRGDQPQHF.

CDR3 region: CATSDTKSHYGYTF. Here the CDR3 DNA reads TGTGCCACCAGTGACACGAAGAGCCACTATGGCTACACCTTC. V and J are TRBV24-1 and TRBJ1-2; D not certain. The CDR3 extends over 14 amino acids. Germline assignment: CDR1 KGHDR and CDR2 SFDVKD. V lost 4 bases, J lost 3 bases, and 11 bases lay in between.

The J gene is TRBJ1-2, the V gene TRBV7-3, with D possibly TRBD1 on 6 matching bases. Germline V gives CDR1 SGHTA, CDR2 FQGTGA. V lost 4 bases and J 0 bases, leaving 12 bases between the germline ends. This CDR3 spans 15 amino acids. As DNA, the CDR3 is TGTGCCAGCAGCTCGGACAGCTCAGCTAACTATGGCTACACCTTC. This gives the protein CASSSDSSANYGYTF.

This chain connects TRBV3-1 (or the pseudogene TRBV3-2) to TRBJ2-2; 12 bases are a match to TRBD2. Germline CDR1 LGHDT, CDR2 YNNKEL (reference sequence). CDR3 length equals 14 residues. With 6 bases clipped from V and 6 bases from J, the junction kept 2 bases outside the gene matches. The DNA of the CDR3 is TGTGCCAGCAGTCGGACTAGCGGGGCCGGGGAGCTGTTTTTT. It encodes CASSRTSGAGELFF.

This chain connects TRBV7-2 to TRBJ2-2; D gene unclear. V dropped 4 bases and J dropped 6 bases, with 9 bases sitting between them. This CDR3 comprises 13 residues. Germline loops: CDR1 SGHTA, CDR2 FQGNSA. CDR3 in amino acids: CASSSFWAGELFF. The DNA for the CDR3 is TGTGCCAGCAGCTCATTTTGGGCCGGGGAGCTGTTTTTT.

CDR3 nucleotides: TGTGCCAGCAGTTATGACAGGGGGGATTCACCCCTCCACTTT. Translating gives CASSYDRGDSPLHF. V and J are TRBV6-5 and TRBJ1-6, with 9 bases fitting TRBD1. After removal of 3 bases from V and 8 bases from J, the junction contained 2 bases not matched to a gene. The CDR3 consists of 14 residues. Germline loops: CDR1 MNHEY, CDR2 SVGAGI.

The chain employs TRBV27 and TRBJ2-5; 7 nucleotides agree with TRBD2. V lost 6 bases and J lost 5; bases outside the gene matches: 15. Per germline, CDR1 MNHEY and CDR2 SMNVEV (reference sequence). The CDR3 is 16 residues long. The CDR3 protein is CASRGARGSRMETQYF. CDR3 DNA sequence: TGTGCCAGCAGAGGGGCTCGCGGGAGTCGAATGGAGACCCAGTACTTC.

This clone has a single count. The rearrangement links TRBV5-1 to TRBJ2-6, with a possible D match to TRBD2 (6 bases). The V gene lost 4 bases and the J gene lost 0 bases, with 26 bases spanning the gap. The CDR3 covers 21 residues. Germline loops: CDR1 SGHRS, CDR2 YFSETQ. The CDR3 region is CASSPPGAGLAGFSGANVLTF. The CDR3 coding sequence is TGCGCCAGCAGCCCTCCGGGCGCGGGACTGGCGGGTTTCTCTGGGGCCAACGTCCTGACTTTC. Full variable domain (rest looked up from reference TRBV5-1 and TRBJ2-6): KAGVTQTPRYLIKTRGQQVTLSCSPISGHRSVSWYQQTPGQGLQFLFEYFSETQRNKGNFPGRFSGRQFSNSRSEMNVSTLELGDSALYLCASSPPGAGLAGFSGANVLTFGAGSRLTVL.

This clone was seen a single time. V usage is TRBV7-2 and J usage is TRBJ1-1, with TRBD1 identical over 7 bases. There are 14 residues in the CDR3. The germline CDR1 and CDR2 sequences are SGHTA and FQGNSA. After removal of 2 bases from V and 4 bases from J, the junction contained 4 bases not matched to a gene. The CDR3 DNA is TGTGCCAGCAGCTTAATATCAGGGGGCACTGAAGCTTTCTTT. Its translation is CASSLISGGTEAFF.

The chain combines TRBV6-6 with TRBJ2-3, with D perhaps TRBD2 (5 bases). Germline values: CDR1 MNHNY, CDR2 SVGAGI (reference sequence). The CDR3 spans 13 residues. Trimming left V 4 bases short and J 5 bases short, with 10 bases between. CDR3 sequence reads: CASSSALGDTQYF. As DNA, the CDR3 is TGTGCCAGCAGTTCGGCACTAGGAGATACGCAGTATTTT.

The V call is TRBV9, the J call TRBJ2-2; tentative D call: TRBD1 (5 bases). V lost 4 bases, J lost 1 base, and 8 bases lay in between. Germline V gene sequence: CDR1 SGDLS, CDR2 YYNGEE. The CDR3 loop spans 14 amino acids. This chain's CDR3 is CASSPGQNTGELFF. CDR3 DNA sequence: TGTGCCAGCAGCCCCGGACAGAACACCGGGGAGCTGTTTTTT.